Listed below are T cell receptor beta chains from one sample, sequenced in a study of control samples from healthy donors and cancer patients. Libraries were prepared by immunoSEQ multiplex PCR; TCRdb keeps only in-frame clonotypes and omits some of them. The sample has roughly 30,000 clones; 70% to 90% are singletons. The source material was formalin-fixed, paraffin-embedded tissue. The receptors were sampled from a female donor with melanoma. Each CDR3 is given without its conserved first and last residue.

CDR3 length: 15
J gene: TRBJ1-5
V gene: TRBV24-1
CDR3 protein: ATSDLQEGPIVQPQH

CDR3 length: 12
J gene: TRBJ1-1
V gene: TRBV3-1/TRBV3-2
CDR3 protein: ASINRDRGTEAF

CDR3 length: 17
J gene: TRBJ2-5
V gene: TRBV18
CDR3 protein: ASSSPLGLAGGLQETQY

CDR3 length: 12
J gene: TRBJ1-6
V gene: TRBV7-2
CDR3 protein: ASSLAGWGSPLH

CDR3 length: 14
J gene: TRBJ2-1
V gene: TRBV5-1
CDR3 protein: ASSLAGTGEYSEQF

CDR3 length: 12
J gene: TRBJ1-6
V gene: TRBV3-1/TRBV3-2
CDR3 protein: ASSRGGGNSPLH

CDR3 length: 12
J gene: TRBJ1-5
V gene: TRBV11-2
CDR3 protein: ASSPGGGNQPQH

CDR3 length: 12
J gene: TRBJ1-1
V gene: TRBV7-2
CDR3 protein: ASSLGTMNTEAF

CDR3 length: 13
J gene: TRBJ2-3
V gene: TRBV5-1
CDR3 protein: ASSLGRLNQGGQY

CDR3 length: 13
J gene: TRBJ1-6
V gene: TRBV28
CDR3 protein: ASKRGLGVGSPLH

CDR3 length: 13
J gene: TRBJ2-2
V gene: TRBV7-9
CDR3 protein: ASSPWTGVTGELF

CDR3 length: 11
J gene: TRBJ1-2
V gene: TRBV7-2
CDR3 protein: ASSTGYGGSYT

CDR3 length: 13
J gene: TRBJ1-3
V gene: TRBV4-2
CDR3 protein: ASSPAERGGDTIY

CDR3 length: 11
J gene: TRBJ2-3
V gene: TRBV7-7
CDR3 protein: ASSLGTGNTQY

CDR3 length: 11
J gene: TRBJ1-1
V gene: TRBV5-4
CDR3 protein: ASTGATSTEAF

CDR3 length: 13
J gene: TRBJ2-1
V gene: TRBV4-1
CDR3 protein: ASSQYPGQRNEQF

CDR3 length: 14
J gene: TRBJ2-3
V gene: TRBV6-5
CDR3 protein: ASSYSKAELRDTQY

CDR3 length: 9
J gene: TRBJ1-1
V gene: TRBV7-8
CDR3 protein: ASSLDTEAF

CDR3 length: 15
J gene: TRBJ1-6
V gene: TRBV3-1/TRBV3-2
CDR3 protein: ASSLSFNQINNSPLH

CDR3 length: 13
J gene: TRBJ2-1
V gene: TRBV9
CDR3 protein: ASSLLSGSYNEQF

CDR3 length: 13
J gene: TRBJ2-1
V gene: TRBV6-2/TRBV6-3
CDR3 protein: ASSYVLAIHNEQF

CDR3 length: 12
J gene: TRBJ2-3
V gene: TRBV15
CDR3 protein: ATSRDERLDTQY

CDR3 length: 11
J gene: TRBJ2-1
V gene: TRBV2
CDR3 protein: ASEAPPGDEQF

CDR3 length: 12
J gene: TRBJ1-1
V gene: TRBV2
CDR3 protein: ASSENRVGPEAF